This entry lists 23 T cell receptor beta chains sequenced from one sample in a study of T cells in Graves' hyperthyroidism and ophthalmopathy. Amplification of TCR beta CDR3 regions was performed using RNA transcripts as template. The HTBI set primed first-round TCR CDR3 RT-PCR. In TCRdb, the multiplex PCR reads were re-called with MiXCR into one record per CDR3 protein. The sample shows about 690,000 distinct CDR3 sequences, 17% of them seen only once. The sequencing sample was made of blood. The receptor set was obtained from a man aged 50 or older with Graves' hyperthyroidism.

V usage is TRBV20-1 and J usage is TRBJ1-5, with 8 bases fitting TRBD1. There are 15 residues in the CDR3. V was clipped by 5 bases and J by 0 bases; unmatched bases: 6. The germline V gene has CDR1 DFQATT and CDR2 SNEGSKA (reference sequence). The CDR3 reads CSAQGTGDSNQPQHF. For the CDR3, the DNA is TGCAGTGCTCAGGGGACAGGCGATAGCAATCAGCCCCAGCATTTT.

The CDR3: CASPPGEGGGDTQYF. CDR3 sequence (DNA): TGTGCCAGCCCCCCGGGGGAGGGGGGGGGAGATACGCAGTATTTT. J is TRBJ2-3 and V is TRBV28, with D possibly TRBD2 on 7 matching bases. The CDR3 is made up of 15 amino acids. Trimming stripped 8 bases from V and 5 bases from J, with 20 bases between. From germline, CDR1 is MDHEN and CDR2 SYDVKM.

The chain is built from TRBV25-1 and TRBJ2-4, with D tentatively TRBD2 (7 bases). Trimming left V 4 bases short and J 6 bases short, with 19 bases between. This CDR3 is built from 16 residues. In germline, CDR1 is MGHDK, CDR2 SYGVNS. For the CDR3, the DNA is TGTGCCAGCAGTGGCGGACTAGTGGGAGGGGGAAACATTCAGTACTTC. It codes for CASSGGLVGGGNIQYF.

The V call is TRBV4-1, the J call TRBJ2-1; D is perhaps TRBD1 (5 bases). Germline V gives CDR1 MGHRA, CDR2 YSYEKL. This CDR3 has 15 amino acids. The ends were cut back, 6 bases at V and 3 bases at J, with 15 bases in the middle. The CDR3 sequence: CASSSDSYFYNEQFF. CDR3 coding DNA: TGCGCCAGCAGTTCAGACAGCTACTTCTACAATGAGCAGTTCTTC.

This chain connects TRBV30 to TRBJ1-3; tentatively, D is TRBD1 (6 bases). Germline CDR1 and CDR2: GTSNPN and SVGIG (reference sequence). V dropped 0 bases and J dropped 0 bases, with 18 bases sitting between them. The CDR3 spans 18 residues. In DNA form, the CDR3 reads TGTGCCTGGAGTGTACGAACAGGGCATTCTAGCTCTGGAAACACCATATATTTT. Residues: CAWSVRTGHSSSGNTIYF. The variable domain in full, with the rest retrieved from reference TRBV30 and TRBJ1-3, is SQTIHQWPATLVQPVGSPLSLECTVEGTSNPNLYWYRQAAGRGLQLLFYSVGIGQISSEVPQNLSASRPQDRQFILSSKKLLLSDSGFYLCAWSVRTGHSSSGNTIYFGEGSWLTVV.

The CDR3 loop reads CASSLVRQGDTSPLHF. CDR3 bases: TGTGCCAGCAGCTTAGTAAGACAGGGAGACACCTCACCCCTCCACTTT. The chain couples TRBV13 to TRBJ1-6; 7 bases are a match to TRBD1. The germline V gene encodes CDR1 PRHDT and CDR2 FYEKMQ (reference sequence). This CDR3 is built from 16 residues. V lost 1 base to trimming and J lost 10 bases; unmatched junction nucleotides: 10. The whole variable domain, filled in from reference TRBV13 and TRBJ1-6, reads AAGVIQSPRHLIKEKRETATLKCYPIPRHDTVYWYQQGPGQDPQFLISFYEKMQSDKGSIPDRFSAQQFSDYHSELNMSSLELGDSALYFCASSLVRQGDTSPLHFGNGTRLTVT.

This clonotype was counted a few times. The V and J genes are TRBV10-3 and TRBJ1-2; D is unresolved. Looked up from germline, CDR1 is ENHRY and CDR2 is SYGVKD. CDR3 size: 14 residues. Trimming stripped 2 bases from V and 0 bases from J, with 7 bases between. CDR3 amino acids: CAISEPGANYGYTF. The CDR3 region has the DNA TGTGCCATCAGTGAGCCAGGTGCTAACTATGGCTACACCTTC.

This clonotype was counted ten times or more. The chain has TRBV28 and TRBJ2-7, with D perhaps TRBD2 (7 bases). The CDR3 loop spans 14 amino acids. Looked up from germline, CDR1 is MDHEN and CDR2 is SYDVKM. The V and J ends lost 10 bases and 3 bases respectively, with 19 bases between them. The CDR3 nucleotides are TGTGCCACCGTAGGAGGGGGGGCCCTCTACGAGCAGTACTTC. It codes for CATVGGGALYEQYF.

This clonotype was observed a few times. This rearrangement joins TRBV9 to TRBJ2-7, with D unclear. This CDR3 has 15 amino acids. Trimming left V 0 bases short and J 0 bases short, with 10 bases between. The germline CDR1 and CDR2 sequences are SGDLS and YYNGEE. The CDR3 DNA sequence: TGTGCCAGCAGCGTAGAGATTACCAGCTCCTACGAGCAGTACTTC. Translation gives CASSVEITSSYEQYF.

This clonotype has a count of ten or more. The V and J genes are TRBV9 and TRBJ2-7, with D perhaps TRBD1 (5 bases). V was cut by 3 bases and J by 6 bases, with 16 bases left in between. CDR3 length: 14 residues. Germline V gene sequence: CDR1 SGDLS, CDR2 YYNGEE. CDR3 in amino acids: CASSARAPSAEQYF. The CDR3, as DNA: TGTGCCAGCAGCGCCAGGGCCCCATCCGCCGAGCAGTACTTC.

The V call is TRBV6-1, the J call TRBJ2-1; 8 nucleotides agree with TRBD2. Per the germline V gene, CDR1 is MNHNS and CDR2 is SASEGT. The CDR3 extends over 18 amino acids. V lost 5 bases, J lost 3 bases, and 15 bases stayed unmatched. CDR3 DNA sequence: TGTGCCAGCAGTTTGGTTGGGAGGCGACTAGCGATCTACAATGAGCAGTTCTTC. Its protein product is CASSLVGRRLAIYNEQFF.

This clonotype has just a few counts. The rearrangement uses TRBV10-3 and TRBJ2-5; no clear D. With 3 bases removed from V and 1 base from J, the gap between germline ends came to 6 bases. The CDR3 spans 13 residues. Germline values: CDR1 ENHRY, CDR2 SYGVKD. As DNA, the CDR3 is TGTGCCATCAGTGATGTCGCCCAAGAGACCCAGTACTTC. Translating gives CAISDVAQETQYF.

In this sample, this clonotype turned up many times. The V gene is TRBV7-2, the J gene TRBJ2-4; 8 bases agree with TRBD2. V gave up 3 bases and J gave up 3 bases; unmatched junction bases: 10. The germline V gene has CDR1 SGHTA and CDR2 FQGNSA. CDR3 length: 17 amino acids. DNA for the CDR3: TGTGCCAGCAGCTTCCGGAGTAGCGGGGTTGTCAAAAACATTCAGTACTTC. Protein sequence: CASSFRSSGVVKNIQYF.

This clonotype was counted at least ten times. This chain uses TRBV12-3 or TRBV12-4 with TRBJ1-5, with a tentative D call TRBD1 (6 bases). The CDR3 runs 15 residues. The V end lost 4 bases, the J end lost 2 bases, and 12 bases lay between the germline ends. CDR3 coding DNA: TGTGCCAGCAGTTCGTACGGGGGGCGCAATCAGCCCCAGCATTTT. Translating it yields CASSSYGGRNQPQHF.

This clonotype was detected ten times or more. The V and J genes are TRBV30 and TRBJ2-7; tentative D call: TRBD2 (6 bases). Germline CDR1 reads GTSNPN; CDR2 reads SVGIG (reference sequence). The CDR3 contains 15 residues. Trimming removed 4 bases at V and 0 bases at J, with 16 bases between. The CDR3 sequence is CAWIPRDCPSYEQYF. In DNA, the CDR3 is TGTGCCTGGATCCCACGGGACTGCCCCTCCTACGAGCAGTACTTC.

In its sample, this clonotype was seen many times. The V gene is TRBV3-1, the J gene TRBJ2-3; D is uncertain. This CDR3 spans 11 amino acids. The germline V and J ends were trimmed by 5 bases and 6 bases, with 6 bases remaining between them. Per germline, CDR1 LGHDT and CDR2 YNNKEL (reference sequence). This CDR3 is CASSALDTQYF. In nucleotides, the CDR3 is TGTGCCAGCAGCGCTCTTGATACGCAGTATTTT.

This clonotype was seen ten or more times. This rearrangement joins TRBV30 to TRBJ1-5; D gene uncertain. V lost 1 base, J lost 0 bases, and 4 bases lay in between. Germline assignment: CDR1 GTSNPN and CDR2 SVGIG (reference sequence). This CDR3 region has 13 residues. The CDR3, as DNA: TGTGCCTGGAGTGAATATAGCAATCAGCCCCAGCATTTT. It codes for CAWSEYSNQPQHF.

This clonotype was counted a few times. V is TRBV19 and J is TRBJ2-3, with 9 bases identical to TRBD2. From germline, CDR1 is LNHDA and CDR2 SQIVND (reference sequence). This CDR3 has 16 amino acids. V gave up 3 bases and J gave up 4 bases; unmatched junction bases: 8. The CDR3, as DNA: TGTGCCAGTAGTATGAGGGCTAGCGGGACTGCAGATACGCAGTATTTT. Translated: CASSMRASGTADTQYF.

This chain connects TRBV28 to TRBJ1-5; the D gene is possibly TRBD1 (5 bases). This CDR3 contains 15 residues. V gave up 7 bases and J gave up 4 bases, with 17 bases separating them. From germline, CDR1 is MDHEN and CDR2 SYDVKM. CDR3: CASNTPGHRNQPQHF. For the CDR3, the DNA is TGTGCCAGCAACACTCCCGGACACCGAAATCAGCCCCAGCATTTT.

This clonotype was seen more than once but under ten times. This chain connects TRBV3-1 to TRBJ2-1; 8 nucleotides agree with TRBD2. Germline CDR1 reads LGHDT; CDR2 reads YNNKEL (reference sequence). The CDR3 sequence is 21 residues long. The V gene end was trimmed by 1 base and the J gene end by 0 bases; junction bases not matched to a gene: 17. The CDR3 protein is CASSQGGRLSGGSSSYNEQFF. CDR3 in DNA: TGTGCCAGCAGCCAAGGAGGGCGACTCAGCGGGGGATCCAGCTCCTACAATGAGCAGTTCTTC.

This clonotype was found many times. The chain uses TRBV5-1 and TRBJ2-7; D perhaps matches TRBD2 (6 bases). Per the germline V gene, CDR1 is SGHRS and CDR2 is YFSETQ. The V and J ends lost 1 base and 8 bases respectively, with 13 bases between them. The CDR3 extends over 13 amino acids. The CDR3 spells CASSLPEGKKQYF. DNA for the CDR3: TGCGCCAGCAGCTTGCCGGAGGGGAAGAAGCAGTACTTC.

This clonotype was counted at least ten times. The chain is built from TRBV2 and TRBJ2-7; 10 positions agree with TRBD2. With V trimmed by 8 bases and J by 2 bases, 9 bases remained unmatched. This CDR3 is built from 15 residues. Germline CDR1 and CDR2: SNHLY and FYNNEI. Here the CDR3 reads CASGEGLAHPYEQYF. The CDR3, as DNA: TGTGCCAGCGGGGAGGGACTAGCGCATCCCTACGAGCAGTACTTC.

The V and J genes are TRBV9 and TRBJ1-1; the match to TRBD1 covers 10 bases. The CDR3 has 15 amino acids. Germline V gives CDR1 SGDLS, CDR2 YYNGEE. Trimming removed 4 bases from V and 4 bases from J; junction bases left unmatched: 7. This chain's CDR3 is CASSRDGTGVTEAFF. In nucleotides, the CDR3 is TGTGCCAGCAGCCGGGACGGGACAGGGGTCACTGAAGCTTTCTTT.